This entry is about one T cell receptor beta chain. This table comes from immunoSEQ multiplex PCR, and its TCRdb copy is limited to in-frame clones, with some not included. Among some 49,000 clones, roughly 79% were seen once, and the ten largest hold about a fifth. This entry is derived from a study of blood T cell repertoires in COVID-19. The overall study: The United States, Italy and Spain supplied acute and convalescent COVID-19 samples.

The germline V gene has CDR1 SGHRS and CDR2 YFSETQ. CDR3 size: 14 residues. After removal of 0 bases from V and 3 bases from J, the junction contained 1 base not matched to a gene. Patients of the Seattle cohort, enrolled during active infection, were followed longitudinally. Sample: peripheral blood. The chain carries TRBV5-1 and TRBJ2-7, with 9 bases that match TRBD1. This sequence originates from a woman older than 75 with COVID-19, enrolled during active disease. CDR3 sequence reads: CASSLGDRVYEQYF. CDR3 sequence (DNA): TGCGCCAGCAGCTTGGGGGACAGGGTCTACGAGCAGTACTTC.